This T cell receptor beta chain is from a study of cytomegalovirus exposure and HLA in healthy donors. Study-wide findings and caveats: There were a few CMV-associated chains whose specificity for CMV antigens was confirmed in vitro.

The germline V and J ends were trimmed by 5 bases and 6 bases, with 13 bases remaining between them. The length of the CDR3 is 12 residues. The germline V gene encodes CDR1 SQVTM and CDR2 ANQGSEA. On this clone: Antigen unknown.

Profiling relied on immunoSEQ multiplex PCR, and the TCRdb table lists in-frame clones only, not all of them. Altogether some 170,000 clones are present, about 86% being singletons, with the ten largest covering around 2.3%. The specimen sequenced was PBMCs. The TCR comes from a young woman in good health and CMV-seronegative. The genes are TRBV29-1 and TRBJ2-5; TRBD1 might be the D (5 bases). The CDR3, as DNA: TGCAGCGTTACTGGAAGGGGAAAGACCCAGTACTTC. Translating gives CSVTGRGKTQYF.